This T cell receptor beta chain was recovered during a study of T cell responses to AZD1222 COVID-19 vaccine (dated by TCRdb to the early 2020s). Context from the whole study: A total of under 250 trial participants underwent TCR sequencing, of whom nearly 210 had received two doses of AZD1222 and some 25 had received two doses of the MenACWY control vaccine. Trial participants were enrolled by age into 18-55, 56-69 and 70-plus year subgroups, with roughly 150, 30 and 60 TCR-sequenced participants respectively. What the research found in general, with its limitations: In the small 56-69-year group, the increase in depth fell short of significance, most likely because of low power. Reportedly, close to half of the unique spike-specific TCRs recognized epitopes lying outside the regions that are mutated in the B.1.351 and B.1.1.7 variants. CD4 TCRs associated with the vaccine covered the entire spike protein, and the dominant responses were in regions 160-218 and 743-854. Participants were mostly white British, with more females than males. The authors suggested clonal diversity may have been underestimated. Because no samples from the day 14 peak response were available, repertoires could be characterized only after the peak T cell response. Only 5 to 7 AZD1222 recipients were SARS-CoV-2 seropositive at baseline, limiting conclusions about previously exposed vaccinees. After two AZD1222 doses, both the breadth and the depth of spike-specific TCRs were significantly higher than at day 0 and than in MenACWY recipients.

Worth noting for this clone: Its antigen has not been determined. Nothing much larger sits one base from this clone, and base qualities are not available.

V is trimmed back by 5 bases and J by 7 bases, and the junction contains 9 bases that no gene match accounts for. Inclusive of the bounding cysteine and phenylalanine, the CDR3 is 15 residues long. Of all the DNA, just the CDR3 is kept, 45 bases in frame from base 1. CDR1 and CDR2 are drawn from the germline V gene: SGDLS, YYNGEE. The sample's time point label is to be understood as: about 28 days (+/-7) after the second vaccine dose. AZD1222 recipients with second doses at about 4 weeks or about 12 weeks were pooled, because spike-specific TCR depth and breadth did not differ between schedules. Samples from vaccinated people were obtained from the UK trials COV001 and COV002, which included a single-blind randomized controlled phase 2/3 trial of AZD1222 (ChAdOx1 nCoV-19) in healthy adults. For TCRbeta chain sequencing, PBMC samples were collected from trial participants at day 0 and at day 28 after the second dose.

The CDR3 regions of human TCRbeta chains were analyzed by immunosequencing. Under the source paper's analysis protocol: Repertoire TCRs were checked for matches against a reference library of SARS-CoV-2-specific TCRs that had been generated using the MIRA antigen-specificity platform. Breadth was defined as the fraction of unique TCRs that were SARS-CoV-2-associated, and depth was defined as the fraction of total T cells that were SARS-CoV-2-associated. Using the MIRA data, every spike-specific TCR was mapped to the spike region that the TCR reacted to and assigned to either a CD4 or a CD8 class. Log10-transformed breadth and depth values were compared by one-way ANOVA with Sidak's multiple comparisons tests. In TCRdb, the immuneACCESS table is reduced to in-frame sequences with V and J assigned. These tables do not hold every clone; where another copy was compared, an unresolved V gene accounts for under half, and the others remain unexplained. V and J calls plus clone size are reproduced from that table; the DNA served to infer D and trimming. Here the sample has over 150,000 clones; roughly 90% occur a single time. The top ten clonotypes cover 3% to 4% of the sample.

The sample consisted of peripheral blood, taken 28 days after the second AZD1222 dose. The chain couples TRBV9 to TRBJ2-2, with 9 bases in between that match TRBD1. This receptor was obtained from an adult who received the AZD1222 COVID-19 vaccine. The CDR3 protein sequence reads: CASRGQQGAGGELFF. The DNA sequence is TGTGCCAGCAGAGGTCAACAGGGGGCAGGCGGGGAGCTGTTTTTT.